This entry lists 21 T cell receptor beta chains sequenced from one sample in a study of shared clonotypes between healthy human individuals. The data were produced by immunoSEQ multiplex PCR, yet TCRdb's version contains in-frame clones alone and is incomplete. Counted here are 950,000 to 1,100,000 clones, approximately 72% occurring once; the ten biggest clones make up approximately 1.5%. The sequenced material came from memory CD4+ T cells sorted from blood. Sample subset: CD45RA-negative fraction. All receptors derive from a man aged 18 to 29 in good health.

V usage is TRBV5-1 and J usage is TRBJ2-3, with D maybe TRBD2 (5 bases). The V gene's germline CDR1 is SGHRS and CDR2 YFSETQ. Trimming took 1 base from V and 3 from J, leaving 12 bases between them. The CDR3 consists of 15 residues. The CDR3 loop is CASSLLGVETDTQYF. The CDR3, as DNA: TGCGCCAGCAGCTTGCTGGGAGTGGAGACAGATACGCAGTATTTT.

A single count supports this clone. The chain joins TRBV5-1 to TRBJ2-5; D possibly corresponds to TRBD2 (5 bases). Looked up from germline, CDR1 is SGHRS and CDR2 is YFSETQ. V was pared by 1 base and J by 4 bases, with 14 bases between. The length of the CDR3 is 15 residues. The CDR3 loop is CASSLSSPLRETQYF. The CDR3 coding sequence is TGCGCCAGCAGCTTGTCTAGCCCCCTTAGAGAGACCCAGTACTTC.

V gene TRBV15 combines with J gene TRBJ1-6, with a weak D call TRBD1 (5 bases). Germline V gives CDR1 LNHNV, CDR2 YYDKDF (reference sequence). V shed 0 bases and J shed 10 bases, with 13 bases lying between them. CDR3 size: 15 residues. The CDR3 nucleotides are TGTGCCACCAGCAGAGATCTCGGCAGGGAGTCACCCCTCCACTTT. It encodes CATSRDLGRESPLHF. Drawing the rest from reference TRBV15 and TRBJ1-6, the complete variable domain is DAMVIQNPRYQVTQFGKPVTLSCSQTLNHNVMYWYQQKSSQAPKLLFHYYDKDFNNEADTPDNFQSRRPNTSFCFLDIRSPGLGDTAMYLCATSRDLGRESPLHFGNGTRLTVT.

CDR3 sequence: CASSESFGAGYGYTF. DNA for the CDR3: TGTGCCAGCAGTGAAAGTTTCGGGGCAGGCTATGGCTACACCTTC. The J gene is TRBJ1-2, the V gene TRBV6-1; tentatively, D is TRBD1 (5 bases). From germline, CDR1 is MNHNS and CDR2 SASEGT. The CDR3 covers 15 residues. The V end was cut by 2 bases, the J end by 4 bases, with 14 bases between.

The chain couples TRBV9 to TRBJ2-1; TRBD2 agrees at 14 bases. Losses at the gene ends were 4 bases for V and 1 base for J; bases not matched to a gene: 16. Germline lookup yields CDR1 SGDLS and CDR2 YYNGEE. The CDR3 covers 21 residues. CDR3 DNA sequence: TGTGCCAGCAGCACGGACATTCAGTGGACTAGCGGGAGGAGTTCCTACAATGAGCAGTTCTTC. Amino acids: CASSTDIQWTSGRSSYNEQFF.

This clone has just one count. The gene calls are TRBV2 and TRBJ1-6; D not resolved. CDR1 is SNHLY and CDR2 is FYNNEI in the germline V gene. V was clipped by 7 bases and J by 8 bases, with 15 bases between them. This CDR3 spans 14 amino acids. This CDR3 is CASNPSWEDSPLHF. In DNA form, the CDR3 reads TGTGCCAGCAACCCGTCCTGGGAGGATTCACCCCTCCACTTT.

The chain's CDR3 is CASSVEGYNSPLHF. Here the CDR3 DNA reads TGCGCCAGCAGCGTGGAGGGGTATAATTCACCCCTCCACTTT. The J gene is TRBJ1-6, the V gene TRBV5-1, with D perhaps matching TRBD1 (5 bases). This CDR3 is built from 14 residues. V lost 4 bases to trimming and J lost 4 bases, with 9 bases between them. CDR1 SGHRS and CDR2 YFSETQ come from the germline V gene. The complete variable domain, with remaining parts taken from reference TRBV5-1 and TRBJ1-6, reads KAGVTQTPRYLIKTRGQQVTLSCSPISGHRSVSWYQQTPGQGLQFLFEYFSETQRNKGNFPGRFSGRQFSNSRSEMNVSTLELGDSALYLCASSVEGYNSPLHFGNGTRLTVT.

The V gene is TRBV6-1, the J gene TRBJ1-5, with no clear D. V was clipped by 0 bases and J by 2 bases, with 17 bases between them. Per germline, CDR1 MNHNS and CDR2 SASEGT. CDR3 size: 18 residues. CDR3 sequence reads: CASSEARRTGKGNQPQHF. For the CDR3, the DNA is TGTGCCAGCAGTGAAGCTCGGCGTACGGGGAAGGGCAATCAGCCCCAGCATTTT.

The chain carries TRBV29-1 and TRBJ1-3; the match to TRBD1 covers 11 bases. This CDR3 has 16 amino acids. With V trimmed by 4 bases and J by 2 bases, 7 bases remained unmatched. The germline gives CDR1 SQVTM, CDR2 ANQGSEA. CDR3 in DNA: TGCAGCGTTGCGCATCAGGGACAGGGGGCTGGAAACACCATATATTTT. It yields the protein CSVAHQGQGAGNTIYF.

This chain connects TRBV19 to TRBJ1-6, with TRBD1 matching over 9 bases. Germline V gene sequence: CDR1 LNHDA, CDR2 SQIVND (reference sequence). CDR3 length: 16 amino acids. V trimming: 2 bases; J trimming: 8 bases; junction bases outside the gene matches: 7. The CDR3 spells CASSIIPGQGDSPLHF. CDR3 bases: TGTGCCAGTAGTATAATACCGGGACAGGGAGATTCACCCCTCCACTTT.

This clone came up a few times. Other DNA sequences in the sample encode the same CDR3. V usage is TRBV5-1 and J usage is TRBJ2-3; no firm D call. CDR3 length: 14 residues. V was shortened by 0 bases and J by 2 bases, with 7 bases between the two germline ends. The germline V gene has CDR1 SGHRS and CDR2 YFSETQ. In DNA, the CDR3 is TGCGCCAGCAGCTTGGCCCTGGACACAGATACGCAGTATTTT. As protein: CASSLALDTDTQYF.

This sequence joins TRBV7-2 and TRBJ1-5, with D perhaps TRBD1 (6 bases). The CDR3 has 16 amino acids. Per the germline V gene, CDR1 is SGHTA and CDR2 is FQGNSA. The V end lost 5 bases, the J end lost 4 bases, and 18 bases lay between the germline ends. This CDR3 is CASSRHPRDINQPQHF. In DNA form, the CDR3 reads TGTGCCAGCAGCCGACACCCCAGGGACATAAATCAGCCCCAGCATTTT.

This chain joins TRBV19 and TRBJ2-3; 11 nucleotides match TRBD2. The CDR3 spans 15 residues. Unmatched junction bases numbered 3, after V lost 5 bases and J lost 2 bases. The germline V gene has CDR1 LNHDA and CDR2 SQIVND (reference sequence). The CDR3 region is CASSPTSGVTDTQYF. For the CDR3, the DNA is TGTGCCAGTAGTCCGACTAGCGGGGTCACAGATACGCAGTATTTT.

This chain connects TRBV27 to TRBJ1-3; no firm D call. CDR1 MNHEY and CDR2 SMNVEV come from the germline V gene (reference sequence). Deletions cut 6 bases from V and 4 bases from J, with 16 bases between. This CDR3 is built from 15 residues. The CDR3 region has the DNA TGTGCCAGCAGATCGTCCGGCGCCGCAGGAAACACCATATATTTT. It specifies CASRSSGAAGNTIYF.

The CDR3 loop reads CASSGESGGYNEQFF. The CDR3 coding sequence is TGCGCCAGCAGCGGGGAGTCTGGGGGTTACAATGAGCAGTTCTTC. The chain employs TRBV4-1 and TRBJ2-1; D may match TRBD1 or TRBD2 (5 bases each). Trimming pared 5 bases from V and 4 bases from J, leaving 15 bases between. This CDR3 region has 15 residues. Germline CDR1 is MGHRA and CDR2 is YSYEKL.

Notes on this clone: Other DNA sequences in the same sample also yield this CDR3. This chain joins TRBV5-1 and TRBJ1-4, with D perhaps matching TRBD1 (5 bases). The CDR3 extends over 16 amino acids. Per the germline V gene, CDR1 is SGHRS and CDR2 is YFSETQ. Trimming removed 4 bases from V and 0 bases from J, with 13 bases in between. The CDR3 coding sequence is TGCGCCAGCAGCCTCTCCGGGACGGCAACTAATGAAAAACTGTTTTTT. Its protein product is CASSLSGTATNEKLFF.

V usage is TRBV27 and J usage is TRBJ1-6; 7 positions agree with TRBD1. This CDR3 spans 14 amino acids. The germline CDR1 and CDR2 sequences are MNHEY and SMNVEV (reference sequence). V lost 6 bases, J lost 11 bases, and 10 bases stayed unmatched. Here the CDR3 DNA reads TGTGCCAGCAGACCCTTCCCCAGGGGGGCACCCCTCCACTTT. It is translated as CASRPFPRGAPLHF.

The chain carries TRBV5-6 and TRBJ2-2, with TRBD2 matching 7 bases. Trimming took 5 bases from V and 0 from J; bases not matched to a gene: 7. The CDR3 consists of 16 residues. CDR1 and CDR2 from the germline V gene are SGHDT and YYEEEE. Here the CDR3 reads CASSPLASTNTGELFF. In DNA, the CDR3 is TGTGCCAGCAGTCCACTAGCGAGCACGAACACCGGGGAGCTGTTTTTT.

The chain recombines TRBV5-1 with TRBJ2-1; D gene uncertain. CDR1 and CDR2 from the germline V gene are SGHRS and YFSETQ. The CDR3 runs 16 residues. With 0 bases removed from V and 5 bases from J, the gap between germline ends came to 15 bases. The CDR3 sequence: CASSLERGSINNEQFF. The DNA of the CDR3 is TGCGCCAGCAGCTTGGAAAGAGGTTCAATAAACAATGAGCAGTTCTTC.

The chain combines TRBV10-3 with TRBJ1-2, with D unclear. V was shortened by 0 bases and J by 7 bases, with 12 bases between the two germline ends. Germline assignment: CDR1 ENHRY and CDR2 SYGVKD. The CDR3 consists of 14 residues. CDR3 amino acids: CAISESVSGSGYTF. The DNA for the CDR3 is TGTGCCATCAGTGAGTCGGTGTCAGGCTCTGGCTACACCTTC.

This clone was counted a single time. The gene calls are TRBV9 and TRBJ2-7; D possibly matches TRBD1 or TRBD2 (5 bases each). The J call may be mistaken, given a closer DNA end match to TRBJ2-4. Germline assignment: CDR1 SGDLS and CDR2 YYNGEE. The CDR3 sequence is 13 residues long. The CDR3 coding sequence is TGTGCCAGCAGCGTATCGGGAACAGGCATTCAGTACTTC. Its translation: CASSVSGTGIQYF.